The clone carrying this T cell receptor beta chain was seen at least ten times. The record originates from a study of TIL therapy for anti-PD-1-resistant metastatic lung cancer. As for the study in general: Median patient age was approximately 59, ranging about 38-75 years.

V was pared by 4 bases and J by 3 bases, with 10 bases between. CDR3 length equals 13 residues. Germline-derived CDR1 and CDR2 are LNHDA and SQIVND (reference sequence). Time point noted: pre-treatment sample, taken before nivolumab and TIL therapy. Most excised metastases sampled were pleural nodules or supraclavicular lymph nodes. The immunoSEQ assay was v3. TCRdb keeps only in-frame clones here, not all; method: immunoSEQ multiplex PCR. This table has some 90,000 clones, about two thirds appearing once. The chain links TRBV19 to TRBJ2-7; D may correspond to TRBD1 or TRBD2 (5 bases each). This TCR was sampled from a person aged 25 to 80 with non-small cell lung cancer. The material sequenced was tumor tissue, taken at baseline. Written as DNA, the CDR3 is TGTGCCAGTAGTACCAGGGACGGCTACGAGCAGTACTTC. Encoded protein: CASSTRDGYEQYF. Full variable domain (remainder filled in from reference TRBV19 and TRBJ2-7): DGGITQSPKYLFRKEGQNVTLSCEQNLNHDAMYWYRQDPGQGLRLIYYSQIVNDFQKGDIAEGYSVSREKKESFPLTVTSAQKNPTAFYLCASSTRDGYEQYFGPGTRLTVT.